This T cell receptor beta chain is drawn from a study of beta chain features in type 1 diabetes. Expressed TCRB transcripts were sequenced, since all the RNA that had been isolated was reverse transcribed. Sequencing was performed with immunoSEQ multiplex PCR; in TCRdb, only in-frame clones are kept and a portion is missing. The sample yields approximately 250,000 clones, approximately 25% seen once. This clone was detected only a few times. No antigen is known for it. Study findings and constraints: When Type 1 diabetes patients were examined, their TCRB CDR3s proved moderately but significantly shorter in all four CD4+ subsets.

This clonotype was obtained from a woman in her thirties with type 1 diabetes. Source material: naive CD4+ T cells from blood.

CDR3 DNA sequence: TGTGCCTGGAGTTACACAGATACGCAGTATTTT. It encodes CAWSYTDTQYF. This rearrangement joins TRBV30 to TRBJ2-3; D gene unclear. The length of the CDR3 is 11 residues. V lost 2 bases and J 2 bases, leaving 2 bases between the germline ends. From germline, CDR1 is GTSNPN and CDR2 SVGIG (reference sequence).